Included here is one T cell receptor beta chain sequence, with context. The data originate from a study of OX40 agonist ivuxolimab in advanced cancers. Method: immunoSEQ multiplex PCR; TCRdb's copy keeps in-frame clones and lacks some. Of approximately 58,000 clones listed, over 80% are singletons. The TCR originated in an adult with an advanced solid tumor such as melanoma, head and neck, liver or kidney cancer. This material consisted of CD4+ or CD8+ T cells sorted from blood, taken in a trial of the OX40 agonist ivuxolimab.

In DNA, the CDR3 is TGTGCCAGTAGTGACACGGAAAGGCATCAGCCCCAGCATTTT. It yields the protein CASSDTERHQPQHF. This chain uses TRBV19 with TRBJ1-5; D gene unclear. The CDR3 runs 14 residues. Trimming stripped 5 bases from V and 5 bases from J, with 13 bases between. The germline V gene has CDR1 LNHDA and CDR2 SQIVND (reference sequence).